This T cell receptor beta chain was captured in a study of blood T cell repertoires in COVID-19. Study details: The United States, Italy and Spain were the sources of the acute and convalescent COVID-19 samples. In each case, the material was cDNA or gDNA derived from T cells, B-cell-depleted T cells, or PBMCs.

As to this clone: The same CDR3 also results from other DNA sequences found in this sample.

In the original analysis: It was from reference gene primer amplification that nucleated cell counts were estimated. Assay: immunoSEQ multiplex PCR; the TCRdb copy retains only in-frame clones and omits some. The V and J calls and clone size are taken from that table; D and trimming were inferred from the DNA. The repertoire holds 300,000 or so clones, with 65% to 85% as singletons. The CDR3 is 15 residues long. The ends lost 6 bases at V and 6 bases at J; junction bases unmatched: 10. Germline-derived CDR1 and CDR2 are SGHRS and YFSETQ. The sample taken for sequencing was peripheral blood. The chain carries TRBV5-1 and TRBJ2-2; 8 nucleotides line up with TRBD1. The clonotype was recovered from a woman aged 45-65 years with acute or convalescent COVID-19. CDR3 in DNA: TGCGCCAGCACGGGATCAGGGACAGGCCCCGGGGAGCTGTTTTTT. Its protein product is CASTGSGTGPGELFF.